A selection of T cell receptor beta chains follows, all from one sample in a study of blood T cell repertoires in COVID-19. The repertoire was sequenced with immunoSEQ multiplex PCR; TCRdb's copy has only in-frame clones and lacks some. The data contain 250,000 to 300,000 clones, around 90% of them singletons. Material for sequencing was PBMCs or T cells enriched from blood (not recorded which). These receptors all stem from a woman between 35 and 50 years old who had recovered from COVID-19. Each CDR3 is given with its conserved first and last residue. A D gene is named only where the DNA matches it firmly.

V gene: TRBV4-2; J gene: TRBJ1-2; D gene: .; CDR3 DNA: TGTGCCAGCAGCCAAGAAGCAGGGGACTATGGCTACACCTTC; CDR3 protein: CASSQEAGDYGYTF
V gene: TRBV5-1; J gene: TRBJ1-2; D gene: .; CDR3 DNA: TGCGCCAGCAGCCTGGGGCCTTCTAGCTATGGCTACACCTTC; CDR3 protein: CASSLGPSSYGYTF
V gene: TRBV5-1; J gene: TRBJ2-5; D gene: TRBD2; CDR3 DNA: TGCGCCAGCAGCCCGTTTGGGGGAGGGGAGACCCAGTACTTC; CDR3 protein: CASSPFGGGETQYF
V gene: TRBV10-1; J gene: TRBJ2-2; D gene: .; CDR3 DNA: TGCGCCAGCAGTGAGTCGACTCGCCTCGGGGCCGGGGAGCTGTTTTTT; CDR3 protein: CASSESTRLGAGELFF
V gene: TRBV18; J gene: TRBJ2-1; D gene: TRBD2; CDR3 DNA: TGTGCCAGCTCCTCGACTAGCGGGATAGACAATGAGCAGTTCTTC; CDR3 protein: CASSSTSGIDNEQFF
V gene: TRBV3-1/TRBV3-2; J gene: TRBJ2-5; D gene: .; CDR3 DNA: TGTGCCAGCAGCCAACGGGAGACCCAGTACTTC; CDR3 protein: CASSQRETQYF
V gene: TRBV12-3/TRBV12-4; J gene: TRBJ2-5; D gene: .; CDR3 DNA: TGTGCCAGCGGGGGGTACCAAGAGACCCAGTACTTC; CDR3 protein: CASGGYQETQYF
V gene: TRBV7-6; J gene: TRBJ2-2; D gene: .; CDR3 DNA: TGTGCCAGCAGCCTCCGACTAGGACGGGACCCCGGGGAGCTGTTTTTT; CDR3 protein: CASSLRLGRDPGELFF
V gene: TRBV5-6; J gene: TRBJ2-3; D gene: TRBD2; CDR3 DNA: TGTGCCAGCAGTTTCCAACTAGCGGGGTACACAGATACGCAGTATTTT; CDR3 protein: CASSFQLAGYTDTQYF
V gene: TRBV4-1; J gene: TRBJ2-7; D gene: .; CDR3 DNA: TGCGCCAGCAGGGGGGGACTCGGCGAGCAGTACTTC; CDR3 protein: CASRGGLGEQYF
V gene: TRBV28; J gene: TRBJ2-3; D gene: TRBD2; CDR3 DNA: TGTGCCACCGTTCCGGGACTAGCGGGGATCGACACAGATACGCAGTATTTT; CDR3 protein: CATVPGLAGIDTDTQYF
V gene: TRBV2; J gene: TRBJ2-3; D gene: TRBD2; CDR3 DNA: TGTGCCAGCAGTGGTGGAGCGGGAGTGGCAGATACGCAGTATTTT; CDR3 protein: CASSGGAGVADTQYF
V gene: TRBV5-1; J gene: TRBJ1-4; D gene: TRBD1; CDR3 DNA: TGCGCCAGCAGCTTGGCCCTTGGGACAGATAATGAAAAACTGTTTTTT; CDR3 protein: CASSLALGTDNEKLFF
V gene: TRBV30; J gene: TRBJ1-5; D gene: TRBD1; CDR3 DNA: TGTGCCTCGGGACAGGGTAATCAGCCCCAGCATTTT; CDR3 protein: CASGQGNQPQHF
V gene: TRBV6-5; J gene: TRBJ2-2; D gene: TRBD2; CDR3 DNA: TGTGCCAGCAGATCGGGACTAGCGGGGACCGGGGAGCTGTTTTTT; CDR3 protein: CASRSGLAGTGELFF
V gene: TRBV5-1; J gene: TRBJ1-6; D gene: .; CDR3 DNA: TGCGCCAGTGCAATCGCGGGAAGGTCCTATAATTCACCCCTCCACTTT; CDR3 protein: CASAIAGRSYNSPLHF